Each of the 30 T cell receptor beta chains below was sequenced from the same sample in a study of graft-versus-host responses after intestinal transplantation. The table came from immunoSEQ multiplex PCR; TCRdb's copy has only in-frame clones and leaves some out. The sample has more than 20,000 clones, nearly 90% seen once. The source material was PBMCs, sampled roughly ten weeks after intestinal transplantation. These receptors all stem from a human patient who received an intestinal transplant, so some T cells may come from the graft donor.

This clone was observed a handful of times. The chain couples TRBV7-2 to TRBJ2-5; D perhaps matches TRBD2 (7 bases). V was clipped by 3 bases and J by 3 bases, with 14 bases between them. This CDR3 is built from 15 residues. From germline, CDR1 is SGHTA and CDR2 FQGNSA. Here the CDR3 DNA reads TGTGCCAGCAGCTTTATGGGGGGGCTAAAAGAGACCCAGTACTTC. As protein: CASSFMGGLKETQYF.

V usage is TRBV7-2 and J usage is TRBJ1-2; no definite D call. V shed 5 bases and J shed 5 bases, with 9 bases lying between them. The CDR3 has 12 amino acids. CDR1 is SGHTA and CDR2 is FQGNSA in the germline V gene. The CDR3 spells CASSARSYGYTF. The CDR3 DNA reads TGTGCCAGCAGCGCTCGGAGTTATGGCTACACCTTC. Full variable domain (remainder filled in from reference TRBV7-2 and TRBJ1-2): GAGVSQSPSNKVTEKGKDVELRCDPISGHTALYWYRQSLGQGLEFLIYFQGNSAPDKSGLPSDRFSAERTGGSVSTLTIQRTQQEDSAVYLCASSARSYGYTFGSGTRLTVV.

The chain has TRBV5-1 and TRBJ2-7, with D perhaps assigned TRBD1 or TRBD2 (6 bases each). Germline V gives CDR1 SGHRS, CDR2 YFSETQ. V lost 6 bases, J lost 3 bases, and 16 bases lay in between. This CDR3 has 14 amino acids. DNA of the CDR3: TGCGCCAGCACCGACAGGAGGGAGAACTACGAGCAGTACTTC. Protein sequence: CASTDRRENYEQYF.

This clone was seen only a few times. This chain links TRBV6-6 with TRBJ2-4, with D possibly being TRBD1 (5 bases). The CDR3 is 14 residues long. V lost 6 bases to trimming and J lost 0 bases, with 9 bases between them. Germline CDR1 and CDR2: MNHNY and SVGAGI (reference sequence). The CDR3 sequence: CASRTTVAKNIQYF. CDR3 in DNA: TGTGCCAGCAGGACGACAGTAGCCAAAAACATTCAGTACTTC.

The CDR3 sequence is CASSLGLGQGVYGYTF. CDR3 nucleotides: TGTGCCAGCAGCTTAGGTTTGGGACAGGGTGTTTATGGCTACACCTTC. The rearrangement links TRBV13 to TRBJ1-2; 9 nucleotides align to TRBD1. CDR1 is PRHDT and CDR2 is FYEKMQ in the germline V gene (reference sequence). The CDR3 is 16 amino acids. The V and J ends lost 0 bases and 5 bases, in that order; junction bases with no gene match: 7.

CDR3 DNA: TGTGCCAGCAGTGAAGCTGGGGGGGCCAACGTCCTGACTTTC. Encoded protein: CASSEAGGANVLTF. The genes are TRBV6-1 and TRBJ2-6; D gene uncertain. The germline CDR1 and CDR2 sequences are MNHNS and SASEGT. The CDR3 is made up of 14 amino acids. The V end was cut by 0 bases, the J end by 4 bases, with 4 bases between.

V and J are TRBV27 and TRBJ1-1; D call uncertain. V lost 1 base to trimming and J lost 4 bases, with 7 bases between them. Germline V gene lookup returns CDR1 MNHEY and CDR2 SMNVEV (reference sequence). The CDR3 extends over 13 amino acids. CDR3 in DNA: TGTGCCAGCAGTTTATTATGGACCACTGAAGCTTTCTTT. This codes for CASSLLWTTEAFF.

This chain uses TRBV6-4 with TRBJ2-3; D perhaps matches TRBD2 (6 bases). The CDR3 contains 16 residues. V lost 5 bases and J 3 bases, leaving 18 bases between the germline ends. The germline CDR1 and CDR2 sequences are MRHNA and SNTAGT. CDR3 in amino acids: CASSTRSGGGTDTQYF. In DNA, the CDR3 is TGTGCCAGCAGTACCCGGTCCGGGGGAGGTACAGATACGCAGTATTTT.

This chain uses TRBV10-2 with TRBJ1-5, with 10 bases aligning to TRBD1. The V gene's germline CDR1 is WSHSY and CDR2 SAAADI. The trim removed 5 bases at V and 2 bases at J, leaving 3 bases unmatched. The CDR3 is 15 residues long. The CDR3 sequence is CASSFGQGGNQPQHF. In DNA, the CDR3 is TGCGCCAGCAGTTTTGGACAGGGGGGCAATCAGCCCCAGCATTTT.

The rearrangement joins TRBV29-1 to TRBJ1-1; 7 bases match TRBD1. Germline-derived CDR1 and CDR2 are SQVTM and ANQGSEA. The CDR3 is made up of 13 amino acids. J lost 4 bases, V lost 2 bases, and 4 bases had no gene match. Here the CDR3 reads CSVEKQGSTEAFF. Written as DNA, the CDR3 is TGCAGCGTTGAAAAACAGGGGAGCACTGAAGCTTTCTTT.

The genes are TRBV12-5 and TRBJ1-2, with D possibly being TRBD1 (5 bases). V was pared by 0 bases and J by 2 bases, with 7 bases between. This CDR3 contains 14 residues. Germline V gene lookup returns CDR1 LGHNT and CDR2 FRNRAP. This CDR3 is CASGLVRGNYGYTF. In DNA, the CDR3 is TGTGCTAGTGGTTTGGTACGGGGGAACTATGGCTACACCTTC.

The gene calls are TRBV7-7 and TRBJ2-1; 7 bases map to TRBD1. The CDR3 runs 15 residues. The germline V gene has CDR1 SSHAT and CDR2 FNYEAQ (reference sequence). After removal of 5 bases from V and 4 bases from J, the junction contained 8 bases not matched to a gene. CDR3 amino acids: CASSPGDSGYNEQFF. CDR3 in DNA: TGTGCCAGCAGCCCCGGGGACAGCGGTTACAATGAGCAGTTCTTC.

The DNA of the CDR3 is TGTGCCTGGAGTTTGGGACAGGGGGCAGATACGCAGTATTTT. Its translation is CAWSLGQGADTQYF. The chain employs TRBV30 and TRBJ2-3; the match to TRBD1 covers 11 bases. V shed 2 bases and J 4 bases; nucleotides not matched to a gene: 2. CDR1 is GTSNPN and CDR2 is SVGIG in the germline V gene (reference sequence). The CDR3 runs to 14 residues.

The rearrangement uses TRBV6-1 and TRBJ2-7; 7 positions match TRBD1. The germline gives CDR1 MNHNS, CDR2 SASEGT. J was trimmed by 0 bases and V by 2 bases; bases with no gene match: 4. This CDR3 comprises 15 residues. CDR3 amino acids: CASSELTGASYEQYF. CDR3 coding DNA: TGTGCCAGCAGTGAACTAACAGGGGCCTCCTACGAGCAGTACTTC.

The V gene is TRBV7-9, the J gene TRBJ2-7, with 10 positions matching TRBD2. Germline V gene lookup returns CDR1 SEHNR and CDR2 FQNEAQ (reference sequence). The CDR3 consists of 14 residues. V lost 6 bases and J lost 4; bases outside the gene matches: 6. CDR3 in DNA: TGTGCCAGCAGTCTAGCGGGGGAATTTTACGAGCAGTACTTC. It encodes CASSLAGEFYEQYF.

The rearrangement joins TRBV13 to TRBJ1-6; no firm D call. The germline V gene has CDR1 PRHDT and CDR2 FYEKMQ (reference sequence). V lost 5 bases and J lost 4, with 15 bases in between. CDR3 length: 16 residues. CDR3 amino acids: CASSLGLLFYNSPLHF. The CDR3 DNA follows: TGTGCCAGCAGCCTCGGACTGCTGTTTTATAATTCACCCCTCCACTTT.

The chain employs TRBV7-9 and TRBJ2-7; D is possibly TRBD2 (6 bases). Germline assignment: CDR1 SEHNR and CDR2 FQNEAQ (reference sequence). This CDR3 comprises 15 residues. V lost 5 bases and J lost 1, with 15 bases in between. The CDR3 DNA is TGTGCCAGCAGCCCCGGGACGGGGGAGTCCTACGAGCAGTACTTC. This sequence encodes CASSPGTGESYEQYF.

The chain has TRBV7-6 and TRBJ2-5; D call uncertain. Germline CDR1 reads SGHVS; CDR2 reads FNYEAQ. This CDR3 comprises 12 residues. V was trimmed by 1 base and J by 5 bases, leaving 5 bases between them. DNA of the CDR3: TGTGCCAGCAGCTTAGTGGGGGAGACCCAGTACTTC. It yields the protein CASSLVGETQYF.

This chain joins TRBV7-8 and TRBJ2-3; 7 bases agree with TRBD2. The CDR3 contains 15 residues. Germline V gene lookup returns CDR1 SGHVS and CDR2 FQNEAQ. J lost 1 base, V lost 1 base, and 2 bases had no gene match. CDR3 coding DNA: TGTGCCAGCAGCTTAGGTGGGGGGGGCACAGATACGCAGTATTTT. Its protein is CASSLGGGGTDTQYF.

The CDR3 spells CASSGTPSNEQFF. The CDR3 bases are TGTGCCAGTTCCGGGACCCCCAGCAATGAGCAGTTCTTC. V is TRBV7-9 and J is TRBJ2-1, with D perhaps assigned TRBD1 or TRBD2 (5 bases each). Germline V gene lookup returns CDR1 SEHNR and CDR2 FQNEAQ (reference sequence). V was cut by 9 bases and J by 6 bases, with 15 bases left in between. The CDR3 contains 13 residues.

This chain uses TRBV14 with TRBJ2-7; weak D call: TRBD1 (5 bases). The CDR3 runs 13 residues. V dropped 1 base and J dropped 6 bases, with 10 bases sitting between them. Germline V gene data show CDR1 as SGHDN and CDR2 as FVKESK. The chain's CDR3 is CASSQGQGGEQYF. DNA for the CDR3: TGTGCCAGCAGCCAAGGTCAGGGTGGCGAGCAGTACTTC.

V gene TRBV5-1 combines with J gene TRBJ1-1; D is perhaps TRBD1 (6 bases). This CDR3 region has 15 residues. The germline gives CDR1 SGHRS, CDR2 YFSETQ. With 3 bases removed from V and 2 bases from J, the gap between germline ends came to 14 bases. CDR3 in amino acids: CASSSLAGDNTEAFF. The CDR3 region has the DNA TGCGCCAGCAGCTCCCTCGCAGGGGATAACACTGAAGCTTTCTTT.

The chain couples TRBV27 to TRBJ2-7; the match to TRBD2 covers 8 bases. V lost 11 bases to trimming and J lost 2 bases; unmatched junction nucleotides: 8. CDR3 length: 13 residues. Germline V gene lookup returns CDR1 MNHEY and CDR2 SMNVEV (reference sequence). CDR3 protein: CARESGSTYEQYF. The CDR3 bases are TGTGCCCGGGAGAGCGGGAGCACCTACGAGCAGTACTTC.

The chain uses TRBV19 and TRBJ2-2, with TRBD1 identical over 8 bases. Trimming cost V 6 bases and J 6 bases; bases outside gene matches: 6. The CDR3 contains 14 residues. CDR1 is LNHDA and CDR2 is SQIVND in the germline V gene (reference sequence). CDR3 nucleotide sequence: TGTGCCAGTAGCAGGGGGCCTGAAGCCGGGGAGCTGTTTTTT. It encodes CASSRGPEAGELFF.

This clone has only one observation. The chain joins TRBV28 to TRBJ2-7, with TRBD2 matching over 8 bases. CDR1 is MDHEN, CDR2 SYDVKM, per germline. V shed 7 bases and J 6 bases; nucleotides not matched to a gene: 5. The CDR3 contains 12 residues. CDR3 loop: CASTSGGGEQYF. CDR3 nucleotides: TGTGCCAGCACCTCCGGGGGGGGCGAGCAGTACTTC. The full variable domain, with the rest looked up from reference TRBV28 and TRBJ2-7, is DVKVTQSSRYLVKRTGEKVFLECVQDMDHENMFWYRQDPGLGLRLIYFSYDVKMKEKGDIPEGYSVSREKKERFSLILESASTNQTSMYLCASTSGGGEQYFGPGTRLTVT.

V gene TRBV4-1 combines with J gene TRBJ2-3, with 12 nucleotides matching TRBD1. Germline V CDR1 and CDR2: MGHRA, YSYEKL. The ends lost 1 base at V and 1 base at J; junction bases unmatched: 3. This CDR3 region has 17 residues. CDR3 sequence reads: CASSQAGTGGGTDTQYF. CDR3 sequence (DNA): TGCGCCAGCAGCCAAGCCGGGACAGGGGGCGGCACAGATACGCAGTATTTT.

This CDR3 is CASSQFRTNIQYF. In DNA form, the CDR3 reads TGCGCCAGCAGCCAATTCCGGACTAACATTCAGTACTTC. This chain uses TRBV4-1 with TRBJ2-4; a possible D gene is TRBD2 (5 bases). Germline V gene lookup returns CDR1 MGHRA and CDR2 YSYEKL. The ends were cut back, 2 bases at V and 7 bases at J, with 9 bases in the middle. The CDR3 consists of 13 residues.

V usage is TRBV4-3 and J usage is TRBJ2-2; D remains ambiguous. CDR3 size: 12 residues. Germline values: CDR1 LGHNA, CDR2 YSLEER. V lost 1 base to trimming and J lost 7 bases, with 4 bases between them. The CDR3, as DNA: TGCGCCAGCAGCCAAGTCTTCGGGGAGCTGTTTTTT. It translates to CASSQVFGELFF.

This clone was observed once. The rearrangement joins TRBV5-5 to TRBJ1-4; no clear D. Deletions cut 0 bases from V and 5 bases from J, with 14 bases between. CDR1 is SGHKS, CDR2 YYEKEE, per germline (reference sequence). The CDR3 is made up of 16 amino acids. CDR3 sequence (DNA): TGTGCCAGCAGCTTGGCTTCGGCGGGTGGAAATGAAAAACTGTTTTTT. Amino acids: CASSLASAGGNEKLFF.

The chain is built from TRBV7-9 and TRBJ1-6; D may be TRBD1 (5 bases). Per the germline V gene, CDR1 is SEHNR and CDR2 is FQNEAQ (reference sequence). The CDR3 consists of 13 residues. V dropped 5 bases and J dropped 11 bases, with 13 bases sitting between them. The CDR3 spells CASSPRASAPLHF. DNA for the CDR3: TGTGCCAGCAGCCCCAGGGCCTCGGCACCCCTCCACTTT.